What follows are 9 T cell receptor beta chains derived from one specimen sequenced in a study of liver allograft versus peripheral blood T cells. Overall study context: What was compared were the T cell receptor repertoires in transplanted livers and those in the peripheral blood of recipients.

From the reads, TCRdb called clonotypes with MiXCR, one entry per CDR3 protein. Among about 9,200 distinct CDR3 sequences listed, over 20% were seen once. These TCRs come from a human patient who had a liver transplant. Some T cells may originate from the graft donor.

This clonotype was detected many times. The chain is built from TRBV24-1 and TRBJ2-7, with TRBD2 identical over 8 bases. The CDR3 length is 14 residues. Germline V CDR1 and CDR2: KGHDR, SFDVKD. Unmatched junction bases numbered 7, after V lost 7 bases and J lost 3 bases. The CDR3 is CATSPGTRDYEQYF. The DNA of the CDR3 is TGTGCCACCAGCCCCGGGACTAGGGACTACGAGCAGTACTTC.

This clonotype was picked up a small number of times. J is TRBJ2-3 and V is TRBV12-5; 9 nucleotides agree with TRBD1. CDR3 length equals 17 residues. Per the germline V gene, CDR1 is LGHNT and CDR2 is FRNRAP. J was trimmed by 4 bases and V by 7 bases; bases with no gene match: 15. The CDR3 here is CASAPNPGQGLPDTQYF. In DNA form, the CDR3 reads TGTGCTAGTGCCCCGAACCCGGGACAGGGCTTGCCAGATACGCAGTATTTT.

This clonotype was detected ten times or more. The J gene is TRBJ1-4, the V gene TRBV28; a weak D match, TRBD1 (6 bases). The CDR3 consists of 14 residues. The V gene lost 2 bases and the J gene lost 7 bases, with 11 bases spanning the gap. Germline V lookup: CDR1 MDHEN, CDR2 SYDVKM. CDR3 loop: CASSLVRGREKLFF. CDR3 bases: TGTGCCAGCAGTTTAGTCCGGGGGCGTGAAAAACTGTTTTTT.

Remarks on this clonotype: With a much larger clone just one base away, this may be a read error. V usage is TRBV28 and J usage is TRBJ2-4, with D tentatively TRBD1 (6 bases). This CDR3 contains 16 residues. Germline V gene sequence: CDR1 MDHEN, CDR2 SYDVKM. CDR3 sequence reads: CAISSPGAQAKNIQYF. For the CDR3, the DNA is TGTGCCATCAGTTCACCAGGGGCGCAGGCCAAAAACATTCAGTACTTC.

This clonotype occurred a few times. Here the CDR3 DNA reads TGTGCCAGCAGTTTAACCCCCGACAGGGTCTCCTACGAGCAGTACTTC. Translation gives CASSLTPDRVSYEQYF. The chain is built from TRBV27 and TRBJ2-7; 7 nucleotides align to TRBD1. This CDR3 is built from 16 residues. After removal of 2 bases from V and 0 bases from J, the junction contained 7 bases not matched to a gene. The V gene's germline CDR1 is MNHEY and CDR2 SMNVEV (reference sequence).

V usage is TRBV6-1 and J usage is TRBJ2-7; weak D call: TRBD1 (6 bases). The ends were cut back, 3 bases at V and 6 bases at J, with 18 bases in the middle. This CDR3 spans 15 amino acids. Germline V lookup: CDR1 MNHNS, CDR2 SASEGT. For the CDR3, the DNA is TGTGCCAGCAGTGAGACAGGTGTGGTAATTGGCGAGCAGTACTTC. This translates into CASSETGVVIGEQYF.

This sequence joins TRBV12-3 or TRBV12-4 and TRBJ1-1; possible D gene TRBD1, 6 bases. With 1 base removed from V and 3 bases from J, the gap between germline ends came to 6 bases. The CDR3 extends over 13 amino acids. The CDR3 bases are TGTGCCAGCAGTTTAGGGACAGACACTGAAGCTTTCTTT. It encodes CASSLGTDTEAFF.

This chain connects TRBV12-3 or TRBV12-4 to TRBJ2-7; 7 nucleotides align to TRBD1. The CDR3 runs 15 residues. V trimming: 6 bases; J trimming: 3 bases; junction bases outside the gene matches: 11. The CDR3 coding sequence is TGTGCCAGCAGCTCTGAGACGGACAGGAACTACGAGCAGTACTTC. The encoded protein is CASSSETDRNYEQYF.

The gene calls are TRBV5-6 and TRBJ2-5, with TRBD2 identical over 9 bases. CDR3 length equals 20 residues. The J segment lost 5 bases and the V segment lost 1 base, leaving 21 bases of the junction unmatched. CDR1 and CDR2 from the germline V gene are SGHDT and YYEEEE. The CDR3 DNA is TGTGCCAGCAGCTTGCTCCCCTGGCGGGAGGGCCCGGGGGTGCGGGAGACCCAGTACTTC. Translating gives CASSLLPWREGPGVRETQYF.